Shown below are 21 T cell receptor beta chains from a single sample sequenced in a study of graft-versus-host responses after intestinal transplantation (TCRdb year 2021). Library creation used the immunoSEQ multiplex PCR assay. Not all clones reach the TCRdb copy of this immuneACCESS table, which keeps in-frame sequences only. Checked studies attribute under half of the gap to unresolved V genes and leave the rest unexplained. The table for this sample lists tens of thousands of clones; around 93% of them were counted only once. Together, the top ten hold about 0.67% of the sample. This material consisted of PBMCs, taken 98 days after intestinal transplantation. These TCRs come from a human patient who received an intestinal transplant, so some T cells may come from the graft donor.

The chain uses TRBV6-1 and TRBJ2-7; unclear D gene. This CDR3 contains 13 residues. From germline, CDR1 is MNHNS and CDR2 SASEGT. The V gene lost 7 bases and the J gene lost 2 bases, with 12 bases spanning the gap. CDR3 loop: CASTHGVAYEQYF. In DNA, the CDR3 is TGTGCCAGCACTCATGGGGTGGCCTACGAGCAGTACTTC.

The genes are TRBV7-9 and TRBJ2-7; D call uncertain. This CDR3 is 13 amino acids long. V was shortened by 3 bases and J by 2 bases, with 8 bases between the two germline ends. The germline V gene encodes CDR1 SEHNR and CDR2 FQNEAQ (reference sequence). The CDR3 reads CASSFGIAYEQYF. The CDR3 DNA reads TGTGCCAGCAGCTTTGGGATAGCCTACGAGCAGTACTTC.

The chain is built from TRBV30 and TRBJ2-2, with D perhaps TRBD1 or TRBD2 (6 bases each). The V end lost 0 bases, the J end lost 5 bases, and 10 bases lay between the germline ends. This CDR3 spans 14 amino acids. Per germline, CDR1 GTSNPN and CDR2 SVGIG (reference sequence). This chain's CDR3 is CAWSVQGGTGELFF. In DNA, the CDR3 is TGTGCCTGGAGTGTACAGGGAGGTACCGGGGAGCTGTTTTTT.

The chain employs TRBV11-2 and TRBJ2-7; 12 positions match TRBD2. Germline loops: CDR1 SGHAT, CDR2 FQNNGV. This CDR3 has 15 amino acids. Trimming removed 3 bases from V and 2 bases from J; junction bases left unmatched: 2. As DNA, the CDR3 is TGTGCCAGCAGCTTGGGGACTAGCGGGCCCTACGAGCAGTACTTC. Translated, it gives CASSLGTSGPYEQYF.

This chain connects TRBV6-1 to TRBJ2-3; TRBD2 matches 11 bases. This CDR3 is built from 15 residues. Germline V gene data show CDR1 as MNHNS and CDR2 as SASEGT. V lost 6 bases to trimming and J lost 3 bases; unmatched junction nucleotides: 5. As DNA, the CDR3 is TGTGCCAGCAGCCTACTAGCGGGAGTAACAGATACGCAGTATTTT. Amino acid sequence: CASSLLAGVTDTQYF.

This clone was detected only once. For the CDR3, the DNA is TGTGCCACCCATGATGGGAACACTGAAGCTTTCTTT. Protein: CATHDGNTEAFF. This chain joins TRBV6-5 and TRBJ1-1; D gene ambiguous. The CDR3 contains 12 residues. Trimming took off 10 bases at V and 1 base at J, with 10 bases between the two ends. The germline V gene has CDR1 MNHEY and CDR2 SVGAGI.

A note on this clone: As the CDR3 is not closed by the conserved phenylalanine or tryptophan, this likely results from a read error. DNA of the CDR3: TGTGCCAGCAGCCAAGGGGCCCGGCTTAACACTGAAGCTTTCCTT. Amino acids: CASSQGARLNTEAFL. The V gene is TRBV14, the J gene TRBJ1-1, with D unclear. V lost 1 base to trimming and J lost 2 bases, with 11 bases between them. This CDR3 has 15 residues. Germline values: CDR1 SGHDN, CDR2 FVKESK.

Worth noting for this clone: The junction shows a germline mismatch at one end, possibly a read error. The rearrangement joins TRBV30 to TRBJ2-2, with 8 bases identical to TRBD1. In germline, CDR1 is GTSNPN, CDR2 SVGIG (reference sequence). The CDR3 covers 14 residues. CDR3 sequence reads: CAWSVSRGQGGLFF. CDR3 DNA sequence: TGTGCCTGGAGTGTATCCAGGGGGCAAGGGGGGCTGTTTTTT.

Only one count was recorded for this clone. CDR3 residues: CASSQERRGGADTQYF. CDR3 in DNA: TGTGCCAGCAGCCAAGAAAGGAGGGGGGGGGCAGATACGCAGTATTTT. This chain connects TRBV4-2 to TRBJ2-3; perhaps TRBD2 as D (7 bases). The V and J ends lost 0 bases and 4 bases respectively, with 14 bases between them. Germline CDR1 is LGHNA and CDR2 is YNFKEQ. The CDR3 is 16 amino acids.

To note about this clone: One end of the junction varies from germline; a read error may be responsible. CDR3 amino acids: CAGSEGLAYNEQFF. CDR3 DNA: TGTGCCGGTAGTGAGGGACTAGCCTACAACGAGCAGTTCTTC. This chain connects TRBV2 to TRBJ2-1, with 9 positions matching TRBD2. The germline V gene encodes CDR1 SNHLY and CDR2 FYNNEI. CDR3 length: 14 amino acids. Variable domain in full (rest from reference TRBV2 and TRBJ2-1): EPEVTQTPSHQVTQMGQEVILRCVPISNHLYFYWYRQILGQKVEFLVSFYNNEISEKSEIFDDQFSVERPDGSNFTLKIRSTKLEDSAMYFCAGSEGLAYNEQFFGPGTRLTVL.

The genes are TRBV15 and TRBJ2-7; TRBD1 agrees at 9 bases. Germline V gene data show CDR1 as LNHNV and CDR2 as YYDKDF (reference sequence). The CDR3 sequence is 13 residues long. J gave up 6 bases and V 5 bases, and 5 bases lay outside the gene matches. The DNA of the CDR3 is TGTGCCACCAGCGGGACAGGGTTCTCCGAGCAGTACTTC. Translating gives CATSGTGFSEQYF.

The rearrangement links TRBV13 to TRBJ2-7; TRBD1 matches 7 bases. After removal of 4 bases from V and 3 bases from J, the junction contained 3 bases not matched to a gene. The germline V gene has CDR1 PRHDT and CDR2 FYEKMQ (reference sequence). The CDR3 totals 13 residues. CDR3 sequence reads: CASSSGTDYEQYF. In DNA, the CDR3 is TGTGCCAGCAGCTCCGGGACAGACTACGAGCAGTACTTC. The complete variable domain, with remaining parts taken from reference TRBV13 and TRBJ2-7, reads AAGVIQSPRHLIKEKRETATLKCYPIPRHDTVYWYQQGPGQDPQFLISFYEKMQSDKGSIPDRFSAQQFSDYHSELNMSSLELGDSALYFCASSSGTDYEQYFGPGTRLTVT.

The V call is TRBV5-5, the J call TRBJ1-2; 9 bases line up with TRBD1. Germline V gene sequence: CDR1 SGHKS, CDR2 YYEKEE (reference sequence). J gave up 3 bases and V 4 bases, and 10 bases lay outside the gene matches. CDR3 length: 16 amino acids. CDR3 sequence reads: CASSLVLQGAHYGYTF. In nucleotides, the CDR3 is TGTGCCAGCAGCCTAGTATTACAGGGGGCTCACTATGGCTACACCTTC.

V usage is TRBV10-3 and J usage is TRBJ1-2; no clear D gene. The germline gives CDR1 ENHRY, CDR2 SYGVKD. This CDR3 comprises 13 residues. V lost 4 bases to trimming and J lost 6 bases, with 12 bases between them. CDR3 protein: CAISGSSQNGYTF. CDR3 DNA: TGTGCCATCAGTGGGTCCTCCCAGAATGGCTACACCTTC.

This clone was seen only a few times. This sequence joins TRBV6-1 and TRBJ2-7, with 7 bases lining up with TRBD2. This CDR3 region has 14 residues. In germline, CDR1 is MNHNS, CDR2 SASEGT. Losses at the gene ends were 1 base for V and 3 bases for J; bases not matched to a gene: 3. CDR3 DNA sequence: TGTGCCAGCAGTGAAGGACGCGGGGGCTACGAGCAGTACTTC. Encoded protein: CASSEGRGGYEQYF.

The V call is TRBV9, the J call TRBJ1-1, with D possibly being TRBD1 (5 bases). The CDR3 spans 13 residues. The V end lost 5 bases, the J end lost 5 bases, and 13 bases lay between the germline ends. Germline V gene lookup returns CDR1 SGDLS and CDR2 YYNGEE. Here the CDR3 reads CASSSRDRTEAFF. In DNA, the CDR3 is TGTGCCAGCAGTTCCCGGGACCGGACTGAAGCTTTCTTT.

V and J are TRBV15 and TRBJ1-1; D remains unclear. With 8 bases removed from V and 0 bases from J, the gap between germline ends came to 16 bases. The CDR3 totals 15 residues. Germline values: CDR1 LNHNV, CDR2 YYDKDF (reference sequence). Here the CDR3 DNA reads TGTGCCACCCATCCTGGAAAAGAGTTGAACACTGAAGCTTTCTTT. This sequence encodes CATHPGKELNTEAFF.

This clone has just one count. The rearrangement uses TRBV10-3 and TRBJ2-3, with 9 bases identical to TRBD2. CDR1 ENHRY and CDR2 SYGVKD come from the germline V gene. V shed 5 bases, J shed 6 bases, and the junction held 6 bases outside the gene matches. This CDR3 is built from 14 residues. The CDR3 bases are TGTGCCATCAGTACTAGCGGGTGGATGGATACGCAGTATTTT. It encodes CAISTSGWMDTQYF.

The V and J genes are TRBV19 and TRBJ2-3; TRBD2 agrees at 9 bases. From germline, CDR1 is LNHDA and CDR2 SQIVND (reference sequence). This CDR3 contains 19 residues. V lost 0 bases to trimming and J lost 3 bases; unmatched junction nucleotides: 13. The CDR3 sequence: CASSIDGGAAGGGTDTQYF. Here the CDR3 DNA reads TGTGCCAGTAGTATAGATGGTGGAGCAGCGGGAGGAGGAACAGATACGCAGTATTTT.

The rearrangement uses TRBV19 and TRBJ2-7; maybe TRBD1 (5 bases). CDR1 and CDR2 (germline): LNHDA, SQIVND (reference sequence). The CDR3 is made up of 14 amino acids. The ends were cut back, 0 bases at V and 7 bases at J, with 13 bases in the middle. Written as DNA, the CDR3 is TGTGCCAGTAGTATAGAGCGACAGAATCGGGAGCAGTACTTC. It codes for CASSIERQNREQYF.

The rearrangement joins TRBV23-1 to TRBJ1-5; weak D call: TRBD1 (5 bases). TRBV23-1 is given ORF status, its function remaining uncertain. CDR3 length equals 14 residues. V was shortened by 3 bases and J by 5 bases, with 11 bases between the two germline ends. The CDR3: CASSHRGGDQPQHF. As DNA, the CDR3 is TGCGCCAGCAGTCATCGTGGAGGGGATCAGCCCCAGCATTTT.